This TCR beta chain was sequenced in a study of T cell responses to AZD1222 COVID-19 vaccine (dated by TCRdb to the early 2020s). At the level of the whole study: AZD1222 recipients with second doses at about 4 weeks or about 12 weeks were pooled, because spike-specific TCR depth and breadth did not differ between schedules. A total of about 230 trial participants underwent TCR sequencing, of whom about 200 received two doses of AZD1222 and some 26 received two doses of the MenACWY control vaccine. Trial participants were enrolled by age into 18-55, 56-69 and 70-plus year subgroups, with about 150, 28 and 57 TCR-sequenced participants respectively.

Overall results and qualifications from the work: In the small 56-69-year group, the increase in depth fell short of significance, most likely because of low power. Participants were mostly white British and included more females than males, and it was suggested by the authors that clonal diversity may have been underestimated. Conclusions about previously exposed vaccinees are limited, since just a handful of AZD1222 recipients were seropositive for SARS-CoV-2 at baseline. The vaccine-associated CD4 TCRs covered the entire spike protein, and the dominant responses fell in regions 160-218 and 743-854. Because no day 14 peak-response samples were available, repertoires were characterized only after the peak T cell response. Reportedly, almost half of the unique spike-specific TCRs recognized epitopes lying outside the regions that are mutated in the B.1.351 and B.1.1.7 variants. After two AZD1222 doses, spike-specific TCR breadth and depth were significantly higher than at day 0 and than in MenACWY recipients.

This clone was detected only a few times. There is no known antigen for this receptor. No qualities accompany the bases; no much larger clone lies one base away. Reading the germline V gene gives CDR1 SGHRS and CDR2 YFSETQ. Trimming takes 7 bases off V and 8 bases off J; junction bases not matched to a gene: 5. The CDR3 measures 12 amino acids from cysteine to phenylalanine. The sequence is cut down to CDR3 DNA, 36 bases in frame from base 1. The CDR3 regions of human TCRbeta chains were subjected to immunosequencing. The paper's data handling went like this. TCRs in the repertoires were matched against a reference library of SARS-CoV-2-specific TCRs that had been generated with the MIRA antigen-specificity platform. Breadth meant the fraction of unique TCRs that were SARS-CoV-2-associated, whereas depth meant the fraction of total T cells that were SARS-CoV-2-associated. Each spike-specific TCR was assigned to its reactive spike region and to a CD4 or CD8 class using the MIRA data. Log10-transformed breadth and depth values were compared by one-way ANOVA with Sidak's multiple comparisons tests. The table comes from immuneACCESS by way of TCRdb, which keeps in-frame sequences with V and J called. Part of the clones is missing from these tables; in studies checked, under half for an unresolved V gene and the rest for unknown reasons. Clone size and V and J calls were adopted from that table, with D and trimming inferred from the DNA. For this sample there are roughly 72,000 clones; about 85% appear just once. The biggest ten clones account for over 20% of the sample.

The sample's time point, from its label and the paper: baseline before first vaccination. Vaccinee samples came from UK trials COV001 and COV002, including a single-blind randomized controlled phase 2/3 trial of AZD1222 (ChAdOx1 nCoV-19) in healthy adults. For TCRbeta chain sequencing, PBMC samples were collected from trial participants at day 0 and at day 28 after the second dose. Sequencing used peripheral blood, obtained on day 0 of AZD1222 vaccination. The V and J genes are TRBV5-1 and TRBJ1-2; 10 bases in the junction line up with TRBD1. This TCR was sampled from an adult in good health. The CDR3 in this case is CASGQGVRGYTF. The nucleotides are TGCGCCAGCGGACAGGGGGTCCGAGGCTACACCTTC.